This entry lists 8 T cell receptor beta chains sequenced from one sample in a study of T cell responses to AZD1222 COVID-19 vaccine. Sequencing was performed with immunoSEQ multiplex PCR; in TCRdb, only in-frame clones are kept and a portion is missing. The data contain about 160,000 clones, more than 85% of them singletons. Sequenced material: peripheral blood, taken on day 0 of AZD1222 vaccination. The receptor source for this set is an adult in good health.

This clone was found once. The CDR3 here is CASSRGNTIYF. Here the CDR3 DNA reads TGTGCCAGCAGCCGAGGAAACACCATATATTTT. The chain joins TRBV3-1 (or the pseudogene TRBV3-2) to TRBJ1-3, with D unclear. This CDR3 has 11 amino acids. Trimming stripped 4 bases from V and 4 bases from J, with 2 bases between. Germline values: CDR1 LGHDT, CDR2 YNNKEL (reference sequence).

The chain is built from TRBV28 and TRBJ1-6, with D perhaps matching TRBD1 (6 bases). V was clipped by 2 bases and J by 9 bases, with 23 bases between them. CDR1 is MDHEN, CDR2 SYDVKM, per germline. The CDR3 contains 18 residues. As DNA, the CDR3 is TGTGCCAGCAGTTTAGTCACAGTTTATCAGGGGACGGGTTCACCCCTCCACTTT. The encoded protein is CASSLVTVYQGTGSPLHF.

The chain employs TRBV20-1 and TRBJ2-1; 9 positions match TRBD2. V gave up 3 bases and J gave up 5 bases; unmatched junction bases: 5. This CDR3 is 14 amino acids long. Germline V lookup: CDR1 DFQATT, CDR2 SNEGSKA (reference sequence). Written as DNA, the CDR3 is TGCAGTGCTAGTGGGACTAGCAGGGACAATGAGCAGTTCTTC. Protein: CSASGTSRDNEQFF.

This rearrangement joins TRBV2 to TRBJ1-2; D perhaps matches TRBD1 (6 bases). This CDR3 is built from 14 residues. Germline-derived CDR1 and CDR2 are SNHLY and FYNNEI. V was shortened by 4 bases and J by 4 bases, with 13 bases between the two germline ends. In DNA, the CDR3 is TGTGCCAGCAGTGGACAGGTCCTTGGCTATGGCTACACCTTC. Translated: CASSGQVLGYGYTF.

V usage is TRBV5-1 and J usage is TRBJ2-5; 9 bases map to TRBD1. The CDR3 runs to 15 residues. After removal of 4 bases from V and 4 bases from J, the junction contained 8 bases not matched to a gene. Germline V gives CDR1 SGHRS, CDR2 YFSETQ. The CDR3 DNA is TGCGCCAGCAGCCCGGGACAGGGAAGGTTAGAGACCCAGTACTTC. Translating it yields CASSPGQGRLETQYF.

DNA for the CDR3: TGCGCCAGCAGCTTGGCCCCGGACTTACCTTATGGCTACACCTTC. This sequence encodes CASSLAPDLPYGYTF. The chain carries TRBV5-1 and TRBJ1-2; D unclear. The V gene lost 0 bases and the J gene lost 5 bases, with 14 bases spanning the gap. The CDR3 sequence is 15 residues long. CDR1 SGHRS and CDR2 YFSETQ come from the germline V gene.

The rearrangement links TRBV18 to TRBJ2-1, with D tentatively TRBD1 or TRBD2 (5 bases each). Germline assignment: CDR1 KGHSH and CDR2 LQKENI. The CDR3 is made up of 15 amino acids. The V end lost 3 bases, the J end lost 6 bases, and 15 bases lay between the germline ends. CDR3 sequence (DNA): TGTGCCAGCTCACCCGTCGGGGTGGGGCCCAATGAGCAGTTCTTC. Residues: CASSPVGVGPNEQFF.

The table lists this clone with a count of one. This sequence joins TRBV4-1 and TRBJ1-4; D remains ambiguous. V was clipped by 1 base and J by 5 bases, with 5 bases between them. CDR1 and CDR2 (germline): MGHRA, YSYEKL. CDR3 length: 13 residues. The CDR3 nucleotides are TGCGCCAGCAGCCAAGGACCCAATGAAAAACTGTTTTTT. Its translation: CASSQGPNEKLFF.